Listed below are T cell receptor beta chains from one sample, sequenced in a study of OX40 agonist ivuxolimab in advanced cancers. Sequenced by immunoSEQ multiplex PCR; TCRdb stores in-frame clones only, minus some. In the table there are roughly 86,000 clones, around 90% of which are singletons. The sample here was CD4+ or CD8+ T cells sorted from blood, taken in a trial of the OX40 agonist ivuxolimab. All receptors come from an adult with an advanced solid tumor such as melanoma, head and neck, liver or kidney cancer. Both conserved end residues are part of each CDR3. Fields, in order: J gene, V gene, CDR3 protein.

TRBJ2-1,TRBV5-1,CASSFAVTSGFYSPGSYNEQFF
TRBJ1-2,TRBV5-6,CASSSPGTGVGGYTF
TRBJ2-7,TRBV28,CASNGGRAYEQYF
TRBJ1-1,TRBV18,CASSPRAVGDRGLEAFF
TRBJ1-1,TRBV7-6,CASPFARNTEAFF
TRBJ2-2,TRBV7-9,CASSLGFVGELFF
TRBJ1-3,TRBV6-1,CASSEMGGDTIYF
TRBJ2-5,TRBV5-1,CASSSVLAGLGSQETQYF
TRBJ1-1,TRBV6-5,CASSRSLQPEAFF
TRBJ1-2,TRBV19,CATQTGSNYGYTF
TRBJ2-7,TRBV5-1,CASSLVGGARAYEQYF
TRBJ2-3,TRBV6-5,CASSYYKGGLDTQYF
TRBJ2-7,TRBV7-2,CASSLVGEPRTYEQYF
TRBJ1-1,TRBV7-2,CASSSTAMNTEAFF
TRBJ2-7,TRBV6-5,CASSYSYDSPYEQYF
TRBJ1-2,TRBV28,CASRPQSNYGYTF
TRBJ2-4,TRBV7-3,CASQGGLLAKNIQYF
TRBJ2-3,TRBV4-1,CASSHTFLPTDTQYF
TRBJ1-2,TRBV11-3,CASSRWDRGYGYTF
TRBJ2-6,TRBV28,CASRESGANVLTF
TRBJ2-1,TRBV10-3,CAISDGGVAVEQFF
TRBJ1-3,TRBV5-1,CASKGSAEGNTIYF
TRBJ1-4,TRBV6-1,CASGGRVQEKLFF
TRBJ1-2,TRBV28,CASSFAANYGYTF
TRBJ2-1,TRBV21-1,CASSKGIMDRGSNEQFF
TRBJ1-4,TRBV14,CASSQEAARLGEKLFF
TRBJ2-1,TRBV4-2,CASSQVGGGVSSYNEQFF
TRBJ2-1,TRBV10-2,CASSDWASGFYNEQFF
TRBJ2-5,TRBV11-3,CASSSYGETQYF
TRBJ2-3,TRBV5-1,CASSWGIEATDTQYF
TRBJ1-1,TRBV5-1,CASSLVGTGVTEAFF
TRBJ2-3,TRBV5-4,CASSLFPSGNTDTQYF
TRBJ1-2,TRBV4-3,CASSQNTGVGYGYTF
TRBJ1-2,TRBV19,CASSIDGTAGSGYTF
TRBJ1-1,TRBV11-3,CASSLMPNTEAFF
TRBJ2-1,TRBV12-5,CASGLVHNEQFF
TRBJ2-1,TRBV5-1,CASERTSGPRGNEQFF
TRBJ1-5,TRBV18,CASSPRSEQSSQHF
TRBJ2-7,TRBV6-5,CASSRDRSSYEQYF
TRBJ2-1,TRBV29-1,CSVGGSGRPQFF
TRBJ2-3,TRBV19,CASSISSGGLTDTQYF
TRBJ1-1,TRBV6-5,CASSYSGQARTEAFF
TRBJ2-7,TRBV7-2,CASSLAASGYYEQYF
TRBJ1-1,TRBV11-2,CASSLVRDTEAFF
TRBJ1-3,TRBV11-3,CASSFLGVSGNTIYF
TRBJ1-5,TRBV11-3,CASSLSFQQPQHF
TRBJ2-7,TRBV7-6,CASSLGQGGPYEQYF
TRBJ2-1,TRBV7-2,CASSTGLAGGRQFF
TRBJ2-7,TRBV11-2,CASSFGRGRAYEQYF
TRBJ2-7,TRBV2,CASSGTAREQYF
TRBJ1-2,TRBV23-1,CASKGDTNYGYTF
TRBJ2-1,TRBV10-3,CAISESTSGGDNEQFF
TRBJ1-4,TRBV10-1,CASSPGENEKLFF
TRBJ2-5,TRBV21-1,CASQMGRRNVETQYF
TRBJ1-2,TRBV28,CASSSQGSYGYTF